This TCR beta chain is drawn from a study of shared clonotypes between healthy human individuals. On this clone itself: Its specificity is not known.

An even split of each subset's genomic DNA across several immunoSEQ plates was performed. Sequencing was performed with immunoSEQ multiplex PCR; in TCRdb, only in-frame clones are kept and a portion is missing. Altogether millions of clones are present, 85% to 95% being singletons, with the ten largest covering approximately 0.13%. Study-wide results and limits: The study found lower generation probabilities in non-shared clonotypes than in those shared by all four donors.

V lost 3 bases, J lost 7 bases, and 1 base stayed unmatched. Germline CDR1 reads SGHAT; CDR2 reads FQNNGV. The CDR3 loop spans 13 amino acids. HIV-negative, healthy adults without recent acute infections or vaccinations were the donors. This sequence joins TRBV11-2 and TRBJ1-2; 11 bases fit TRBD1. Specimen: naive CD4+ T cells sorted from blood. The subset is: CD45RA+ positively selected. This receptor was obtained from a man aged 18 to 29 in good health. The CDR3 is CASSLDRGPGYTF. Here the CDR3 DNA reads TGTGCCAGCAGCTTGGACAGGGGGCCTGGCTACACCTTC. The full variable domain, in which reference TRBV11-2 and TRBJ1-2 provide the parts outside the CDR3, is EAGVAQSPRYKIIEKRQSVAFWCNPISGHATLYWYQQILGQGPKLLIQFQNNGVVDDSQLPKDRFSAERLKGVDSTLKIQPAKLEDSAVYLCASSLDRGPGYTFGSGTRLTVV.